Described below is a single TCR beta chain sequence and its context. This sample is drawn from a study of blood T cell repertoires in COVID-19. At the level of the study: Samples representing acute and convalescent COVID-19 were sourced from the United States, Italy and Spain. T cells, B-cell-depleted T cells, or PBMCs provided the cDNA or gDNA that served as material.

As originally analysed: From reference gene primer amplification, estimates of nucleated cell counts were derived. Using immunoSEQ multiplex PCR, the repertoire was profiled, and TCRdb retains in-frame clones only, with some absent. D and trimming were read from the DNA, whereas the V and J calls and clone size are those reported in that table. Of about 110,000 clones in the sample, around 80% were seen once. The sample taken for sequencing was peripheral blood. The sequence was obtained from a human donor in a cohort sampled during active or convalescent COVID-19.

The CDR3 loop reads CSASFRGKGYGYTF. CDR3 nucleotide sequence: TGCAGTGCTAGTTTCAGGGGCAAGGGCTATGGCTACACCTTC. This rearrangement joins TRBV20-1 to TRBJ1-2; D is perhaps TRBD1 (6 bases). Germline V gene data show CDR1 as DFQATT and CDR2 as SNEGSKA (reference sequence). Trimming pared 3 bases from V and 4 bases from J, leaving 15 bases between. CDR3 length equals 14 residues.